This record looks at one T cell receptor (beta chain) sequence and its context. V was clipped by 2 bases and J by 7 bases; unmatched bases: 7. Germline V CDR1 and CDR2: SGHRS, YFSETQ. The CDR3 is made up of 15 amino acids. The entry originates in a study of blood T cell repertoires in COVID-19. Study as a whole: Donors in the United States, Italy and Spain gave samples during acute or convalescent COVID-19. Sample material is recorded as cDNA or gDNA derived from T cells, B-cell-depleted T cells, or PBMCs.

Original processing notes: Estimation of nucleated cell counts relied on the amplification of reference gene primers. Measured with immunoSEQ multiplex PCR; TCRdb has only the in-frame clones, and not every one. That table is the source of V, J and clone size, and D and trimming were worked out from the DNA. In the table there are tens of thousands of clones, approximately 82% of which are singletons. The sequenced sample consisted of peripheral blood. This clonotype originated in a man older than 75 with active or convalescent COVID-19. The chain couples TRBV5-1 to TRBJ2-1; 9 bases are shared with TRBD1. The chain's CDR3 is CASSFRTGVVNEQFF. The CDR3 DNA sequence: TGCGCCAGCAGCTTCAGGACAGGGGTCGTGAATGAGCAGTTCTTC. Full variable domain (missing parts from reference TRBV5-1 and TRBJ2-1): KAGVTQTPRYLIKTRGQQVTLSCSPISGHRSVSWYQQTPGQGLQFLFEYFSETQRNKGNFPGRFSGRQFSNSRSEMNVSTLELGDSALYLCASSFRTGVVNEQFFGPGTRLTVL.